These 14 T cell receptor beta chains originate from one sample sequenced in a study of blood T cell repertoires in COVID-19. The protocol was immunoSEQ multiplex PCR, while the TCRdb copy is restricted to in-frame clones and leaves out a portion. Altogether approximately 36,000 clones are present, 65% to 75% being singletons, with the ten largest covering 8% to 11%. The specimen sequenced was peripheral blood. The receptors come from a man between 70 and 80 years old with COVID-19, enrolled during active disease.

The rearrangement joins TRBV15 to TRBJ1-2; D remains unclear. The V and J ends lost 6 bases and 4 bases respectively, with 21 bases between them. This CDR3 spans 16 amino acids. The germline CDR1 and CDR2 sequences are LNHNV and YYDKDF (reference sequence). In DNA, the CDR3 is TGTGCCACCAGTCCGATTAAAGAGGGCTGGGGCTATGGCTACACCTTC. Protein sequence: CATSPIKEGWGYGYTF.

The CDR3 sequence: CASNMREQETQYF. The DNA of the CDR3 is TGTGCCAGTAATATGAGGGAACAAGAGACCCAGTACTTC. The genes are TRBV19 and TRBJ2-5; TRBD2 is a possible D gene (5 bases). Germline loops: CDR1 LNHDA, CDR2 SQIVND (reference sequence). CDR3 length: 13 residues. The ends were cut back, 7 bases at V and 2 bases at J, with 11 bases in the middle.

V usage is TRBV6-4 and J usage is TRBJ2-2; a weak D match, TRBD2 (5 bases). The CDR3 is made up of 14 amino acids. From germline, CDR1 is MRHNA and CDR2 SNTAGT. Trimming left V 7 bases short and J 4 bases short, with 13 bases between. CDR3 nucleotide sequence: TGTGCCAGCATGACGGCTGCGGGCACCGGGGAGCTGTTTTTT. Translation: CASMTAAGTGELFF.

This chain joins TRBV4-2 and TRBJ1-6; D unclear. CDR1 is LGHNA, CDR2 YNFKEQ, per germline. There are 16 residues in the CDR3. With 4 bases removed from V and 8 bases from J, the gap between germline ends came to 18 bases. DNA for the CDR3: TGTGCCAGCAGCCCTCCGGGAGCGGGTATGGATTCACCCCTCCACTTT. It yields the protein CASSPPGAGMDSPLHF.

This chain joins TRBV30 and TRBJ2-7; 12 bases are shared with TRBD2. The CDR3 has 13 amino acids. V lost 5 bases, J lost 6 bases, and 5 bases stayed unmatched. Germline V lookup: CDR1 GTSNPN, CDR2 SVGIG (reference sequence). CDR3 protein: CAWAGLAGTEQYF. DNA of the CDR3: TGTGCCTGGGCGGGACTAGCGGGTACCGAGCAGTACTTC.

The sample holds one count of this clone. V is TRBV15 and J is TRBJ2-3; 9 bases map to TRBD2. Per the germline V gene, CDR1 is LNHNV and CDR2 is YYDKDF (reference sequence). The CDR3 is 19 amino acids. J lost 6 bases, V lost 0 bases, and 16 bases had no gene match. The CDR3 DNA is TGTGCCACCAGCAGAGATCTAGCGGGGTTGCTGGCGGAAGAGGATACGCAGTATTTT. This sequence encodes CATSRDLAGLLAEEDTQYF.

The chain links TRBV4-2 to TRBJ2-3, with a possible D match to TRBD2 (6 bases). The germline V gene has CDR1 LGHNA and CDR2 YNFKEQ. CDR3 length: 14 amino acids. Trimming stripped 5 bases from V and 4 bases from J, with 13 bases between. The CDR3: CASSTQLAADTQYF. The DNA for the CDR3 is TGTGCCAGCAGCACTCAACTAGCCGCAGATACGCAGTATTTT.

The chain couples TRBV18 to TRBJ1-1, with 7 bases matching TRBD1. The germline V gene encodes CDR1 KGHSH and CDR2 LQKENI. This CDR3 is built from 15 residues. The V gene end was trimmed by 5 bases and the J gene end by 4 bases; junction bases not matched to a gene: 10. The CDR3: CASSIGWAGGTEAFF. CDR3 nucleotides: TGTGCCAGCTCAATCGGCTGGGCAGGGGGCACTGAAGCTTTCTTT.

The J gene is TRBJ2-7, the V gene TRBV19; TRBD1 agrees at 10 bases. CDR1 and CDR2 from the germline V gene are LNHDA and SQIVND (reference sequence). The CDR3 loop spans 14 amino acids. Trimming cost V 9 bases and J 3 bases; bases outside gene matches: 8. Here the CDR3 reads CASAGTGVNYEQYF. The CDR3 DNA follows: TGTGCCAGCGCCGGGACAGGGGTAAACTACGAGCAGTACTTC. Drawing the rest from reference TRBV19 and TRBJ2-7, the complete variable domain is DGGITQSPKYLFRKEGQNVTLSCEQNLNHDAMYWYRQDPGQGLRLIYYSQIVNDFQKGDIAEGYSVSREKKESFPLTVTSAQKNPTAFYLCASAGTGVNYEQYFGPGTRLTVT.

This sequence joins TRBV3-1 (or the pseudogene TRBV3-2) and TRBJ1-5; perhaps TRBD1 as D (5 bases). The ends were cut back, 3 bases at V and 1 base at J, with 10 bases in the middle. The CDR3 is 15 residues long. The germline gives CDR1 LGHDT, CDR2 YNNKEL (reference sequence). The CDR3 DNA sequence: TGTGCCAGCAGCCACAGGGCGGGGAGCAATCAGCCCCAGCATTTT. Amino acid sequence: CASSHRAGSNQPQHF.

This chain links TRBV10-3 with TRBJ1-5; D unclear. This CDR3 is 17 amino acids long. Germline V CDR1 and CDR2: ENHRY, SYGVKD. V was pared by 2 bases and J by 2 bases, with 16 bases between. This chain's CDR3 is CAISERAGGMGNQPQHF. DNA of the CDR3: TGTGCCATCAGTGAGAGGGCCGGCGGGATGGGCAATCAGCCCCAGCATTTT.

This chain links TRBV6-5 with TRBJ2-7; weak D call: TRBD1 (6 bases). Germline values: CDR1 MNHEY, CDR2 SVGAGI. V was cut by 0 bases and J by 7 bases, with 16 bases left in between. This CDR3 contains 15 residues. In DNA, the CDR3 is TGTGCCAGCAGTTACTCGACGAACACAGGGTTTGAGCAGTACTTC. It specifies CASSYSTNTGFEQYF.

This rearrangement joins TRBV18 to TRBJ1-2; 7 positions match TRBD1. The V segment lost 3 bases and the J segment 1 base; nucleotides outside the gene matches: 2. CDR1 and CDR2 from the germline V gene are KGHSH and LQKENI. The CDR3 totals 14 residues. As DNA, the CDR3 is TGTGCCAGCTCACCCCGGGACAGTAACTATGGCTACACCTTC. Translation: CASSPRDSNYGYTF.

This clone was observed a few times. This sequence joins TRBV15 and TRBJ2-2; D possibly corresponds to TRBD1 (6 bases). The CDR3 runs to 13 residues. V was cut by 3 bases and J by 5 bases, with 7 bases left in between. The V gene's germline CDR1 is LNHNV and CDR2 YYDKDF (reference sequence). The chain's CDR3 is CATSRDRTGELFF. CDR3 DNA: TGTGCCACCAGCAGGGACAGAACCGGGGAGCTGTTTTTT. The complete variable domain, with remaining parts taken from reference TRBV15 and TRBJ2-2, reads DAMVIQNPRYQVTQFGKPVTLSCSQTLNHNVMYWYQQKSSQAPKLLFHYYDKDFNNEADTPDNFQSRRPNTSFCFLDIRSPGLGDTAMYLCATSRDRTGELFFGEGSRLTVL.